The clone carrying this T cell receptor (beta chain) has ten or more counts. This CDR3 spans 15 amino acids. J was trimmed by 3 bases and V by 3 bases; bases with no gene match: 8. CDR1 is MNHEY and CDR2 is SMNVEV in the germline V gene (reference sequence). This sample is drawn from a study of identical twins. TCRdb independently ran MiXCR on the 5' RACE reads; one entry per CDR3 protein. The table has nearly 250,000 distinct CDR3 sequences, roughly 7% seen once. These data were also reused for a study on yellow fever vaccine responses in identical twins.

The chain joins TRBV27 to TRBJ2-7; 7 bases fit TRBD1. The receptor's source is a woman younger than 35 in good health. Sample: memory (CD45RO+) T cells sorted from blood. CDR3 amino acids: CASSLVQGVIYEQYF. The CDR3 DNA reads TGTGCCAGCAGTTTGGTCCAGGGGGTAATCTACGAGCAGTACTTC.